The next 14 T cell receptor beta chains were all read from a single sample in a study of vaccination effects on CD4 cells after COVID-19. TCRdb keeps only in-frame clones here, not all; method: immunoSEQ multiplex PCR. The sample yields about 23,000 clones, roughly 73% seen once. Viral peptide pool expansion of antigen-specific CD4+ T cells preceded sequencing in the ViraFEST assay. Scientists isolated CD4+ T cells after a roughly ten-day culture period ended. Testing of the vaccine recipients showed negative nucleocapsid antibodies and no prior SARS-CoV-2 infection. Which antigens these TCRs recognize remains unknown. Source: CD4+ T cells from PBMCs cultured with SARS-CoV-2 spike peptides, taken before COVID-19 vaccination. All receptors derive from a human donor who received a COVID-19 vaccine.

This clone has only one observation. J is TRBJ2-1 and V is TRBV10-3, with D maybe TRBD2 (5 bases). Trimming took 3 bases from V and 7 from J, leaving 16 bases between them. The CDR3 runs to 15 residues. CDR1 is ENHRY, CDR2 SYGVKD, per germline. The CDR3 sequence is CAISDSRGDWNEQFF. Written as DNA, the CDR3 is TGTGCCATCAGTGACTCCCGGGGTGACTGGAATGAGCAGTTCTTC.

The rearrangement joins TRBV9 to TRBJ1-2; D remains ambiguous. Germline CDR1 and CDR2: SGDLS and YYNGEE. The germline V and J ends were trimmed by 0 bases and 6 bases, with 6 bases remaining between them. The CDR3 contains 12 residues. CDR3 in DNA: TGTGCCAGCAGCGTAGATACGAATGGCTACACCTTC. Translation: CASSVDTNGYTF.

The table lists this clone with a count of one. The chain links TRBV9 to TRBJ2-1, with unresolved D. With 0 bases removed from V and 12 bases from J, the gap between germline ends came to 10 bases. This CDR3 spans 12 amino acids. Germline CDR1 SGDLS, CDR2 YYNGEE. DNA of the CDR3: TGTGCCAGCAGCGTAGTGGAATCGGGGCAGTTCTTC. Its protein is CASSVVESGQFF.

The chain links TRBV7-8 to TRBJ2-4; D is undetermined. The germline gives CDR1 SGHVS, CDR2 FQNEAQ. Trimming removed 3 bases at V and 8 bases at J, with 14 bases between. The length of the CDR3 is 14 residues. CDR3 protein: CASSFSWSSDIQYF. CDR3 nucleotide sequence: TGTGCCAGCAGCTTTTCGTGGTCTTCGGACATTCAGTACTTC.

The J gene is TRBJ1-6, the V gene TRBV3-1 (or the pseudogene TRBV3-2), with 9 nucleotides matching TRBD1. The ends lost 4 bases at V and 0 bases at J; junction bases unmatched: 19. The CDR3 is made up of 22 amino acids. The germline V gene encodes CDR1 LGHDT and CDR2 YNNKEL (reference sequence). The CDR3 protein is CASSRKSGVGTGLSSYNSPLHF. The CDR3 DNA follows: TGTGCCAGCAGCCGAAAATCGGGGGTGGGGACAGGGTTGAGCTCCTATAATTCACCCCTCCACTTT.

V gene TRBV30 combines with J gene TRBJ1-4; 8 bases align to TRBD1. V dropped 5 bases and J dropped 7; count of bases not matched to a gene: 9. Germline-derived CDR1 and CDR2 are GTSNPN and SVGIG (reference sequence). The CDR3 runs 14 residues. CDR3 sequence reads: CAWGPGTGGEKLFF. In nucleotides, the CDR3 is TGTGCCTGGGGACCCGGGACAGGAGGTGAAAAACTGTTTTTT.

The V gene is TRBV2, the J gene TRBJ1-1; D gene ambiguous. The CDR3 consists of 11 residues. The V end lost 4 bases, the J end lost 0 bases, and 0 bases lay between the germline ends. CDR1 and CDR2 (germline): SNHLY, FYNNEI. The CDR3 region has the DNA TGTGCCAGCAGTGTGAACACTGAAGCTTTCTTT. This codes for CASSVNTEAFF.

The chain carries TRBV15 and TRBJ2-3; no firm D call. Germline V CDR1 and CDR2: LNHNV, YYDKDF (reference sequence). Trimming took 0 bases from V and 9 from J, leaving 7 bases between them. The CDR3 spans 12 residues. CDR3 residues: CATSRDIETQYF. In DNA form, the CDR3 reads TGTGCCACCAGCAGAGATATAGAGACGCAGTATTTT.

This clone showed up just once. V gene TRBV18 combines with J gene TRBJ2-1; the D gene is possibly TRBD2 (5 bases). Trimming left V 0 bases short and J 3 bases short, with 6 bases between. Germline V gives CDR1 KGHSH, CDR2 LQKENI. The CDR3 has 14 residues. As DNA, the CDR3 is TGTGCCAGCTCACCACCGGGAGTCTACAATGAGCAGTTCTTC. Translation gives CASSPPGVYNEQFF.

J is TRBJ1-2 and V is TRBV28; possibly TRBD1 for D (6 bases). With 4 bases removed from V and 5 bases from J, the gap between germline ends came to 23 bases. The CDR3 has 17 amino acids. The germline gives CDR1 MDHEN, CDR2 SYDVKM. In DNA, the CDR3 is TGTGCCAGCAGTTCAGCCCTACTGGGGGCAATGGGTTATGGCTACACCTTC. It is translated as CASSSALLGAMGYGYTF.

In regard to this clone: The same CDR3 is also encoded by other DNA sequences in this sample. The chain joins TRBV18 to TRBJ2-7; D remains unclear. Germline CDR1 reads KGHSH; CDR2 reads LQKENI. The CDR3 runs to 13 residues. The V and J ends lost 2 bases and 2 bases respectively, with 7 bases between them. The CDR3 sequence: CASSPSGTYEQYF. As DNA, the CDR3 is TGTGCCAGCTCACCATCAGGTACCTACGAGCAGTACTTC.

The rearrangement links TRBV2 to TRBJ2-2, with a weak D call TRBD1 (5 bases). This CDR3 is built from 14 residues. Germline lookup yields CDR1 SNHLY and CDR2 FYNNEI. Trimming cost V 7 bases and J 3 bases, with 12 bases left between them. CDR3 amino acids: CASNRDSHTGELFF. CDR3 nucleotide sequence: TGTGCCAGCAATAGAGACAGCCACACCGGGGAGCTGTTTTTT.

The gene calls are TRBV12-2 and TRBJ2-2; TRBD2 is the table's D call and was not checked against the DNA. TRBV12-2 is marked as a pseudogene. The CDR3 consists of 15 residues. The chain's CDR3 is CASRPVAGYTGELFF. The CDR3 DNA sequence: TGTGCAAGTCGCCCGGTAGCGGGGTACACCGGGGAGCTGTTTTTT.

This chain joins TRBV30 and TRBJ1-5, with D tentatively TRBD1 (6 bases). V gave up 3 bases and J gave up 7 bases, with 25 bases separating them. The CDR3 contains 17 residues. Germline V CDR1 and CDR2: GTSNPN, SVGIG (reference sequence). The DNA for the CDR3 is TGTGCCTGGAGCGCAGGGGCCGCCTTTAAGATCGGGCAGCCCCAGCATTTT. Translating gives CAWSAGAAFKIGQPQHF.